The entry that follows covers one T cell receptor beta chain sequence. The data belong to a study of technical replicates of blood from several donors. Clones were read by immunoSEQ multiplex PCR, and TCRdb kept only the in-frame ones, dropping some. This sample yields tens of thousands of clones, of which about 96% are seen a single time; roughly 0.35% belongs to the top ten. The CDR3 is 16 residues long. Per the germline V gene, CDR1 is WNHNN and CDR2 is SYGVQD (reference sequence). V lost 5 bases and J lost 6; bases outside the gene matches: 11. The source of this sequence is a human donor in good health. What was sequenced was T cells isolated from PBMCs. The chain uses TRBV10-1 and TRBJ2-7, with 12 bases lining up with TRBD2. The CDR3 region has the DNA TGCGCCAGCAGTTGGACTAGCGGGACCCGCACCGCCGAGCAGTACTTC. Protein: CASSWTSGTRTAEQYF.